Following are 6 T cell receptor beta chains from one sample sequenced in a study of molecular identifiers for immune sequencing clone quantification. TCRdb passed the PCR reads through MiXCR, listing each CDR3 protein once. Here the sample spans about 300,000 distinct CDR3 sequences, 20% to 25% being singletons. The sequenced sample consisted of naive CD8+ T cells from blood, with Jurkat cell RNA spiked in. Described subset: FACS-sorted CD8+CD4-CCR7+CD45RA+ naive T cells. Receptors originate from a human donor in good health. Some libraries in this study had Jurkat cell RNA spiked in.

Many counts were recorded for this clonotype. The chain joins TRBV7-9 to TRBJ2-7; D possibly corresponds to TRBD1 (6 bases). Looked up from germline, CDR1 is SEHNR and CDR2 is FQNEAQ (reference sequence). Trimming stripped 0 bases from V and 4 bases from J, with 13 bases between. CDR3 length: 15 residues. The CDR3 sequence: CASSLAVDSTYEQYF. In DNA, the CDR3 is TGTGCCAGCAGCTTAGCGGTGGACAGTACATACGAGCAGTACTTC.

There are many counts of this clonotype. The CDR3 region has the DNA TGTGCCAGCAGCTTATTTGGGGCCAACACTGAAGCTTTCTTT. The encoded protein is CASSLFGANTEAFF. This chain links TRBV7-2 with TRBJ1-1, with a weak D call TRBD1 (5 bases). V was cut by 2 bases and J by 2 bases, with 9 bases left in between. CDR1 is SGHTA, CDR2 FQGNSA, per germline. The CDR3 is 14 amino acids.

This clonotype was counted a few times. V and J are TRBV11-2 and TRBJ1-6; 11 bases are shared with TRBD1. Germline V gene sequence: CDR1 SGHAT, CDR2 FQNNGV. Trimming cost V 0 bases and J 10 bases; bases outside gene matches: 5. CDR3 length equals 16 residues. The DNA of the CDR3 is TGTGCCAGCAGCTTAGAACGGACAGGGGGCGGGTCACCCCTCCACTTT. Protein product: CASSLERTGGGSPLHF.

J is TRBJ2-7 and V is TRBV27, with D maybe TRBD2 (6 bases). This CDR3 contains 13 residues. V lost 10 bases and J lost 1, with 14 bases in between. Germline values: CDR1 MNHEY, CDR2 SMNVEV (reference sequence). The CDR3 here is CATSAGSSYEQYF. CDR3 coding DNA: TGTGCCACCTCCGCGGGGTCATCCTACGAGCAGTACTTC.

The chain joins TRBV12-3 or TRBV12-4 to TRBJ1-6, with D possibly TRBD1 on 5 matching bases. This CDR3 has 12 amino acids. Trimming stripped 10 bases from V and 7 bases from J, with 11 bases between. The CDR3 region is CATGTLNSPLHF. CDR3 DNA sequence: TGTGCCACGGGGACCCTAAATTCACCCCTCCACTTT.

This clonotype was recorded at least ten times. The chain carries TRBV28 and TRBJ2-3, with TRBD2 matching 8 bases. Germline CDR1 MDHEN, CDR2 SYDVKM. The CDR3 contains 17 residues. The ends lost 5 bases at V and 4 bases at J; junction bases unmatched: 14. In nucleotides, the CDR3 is TGTGCCAGCAGTCAGCTCCCCGGGAGCGGGAGTGCAGATACGCAGTATTTT. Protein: CASSQLPGSGSADTQYF.